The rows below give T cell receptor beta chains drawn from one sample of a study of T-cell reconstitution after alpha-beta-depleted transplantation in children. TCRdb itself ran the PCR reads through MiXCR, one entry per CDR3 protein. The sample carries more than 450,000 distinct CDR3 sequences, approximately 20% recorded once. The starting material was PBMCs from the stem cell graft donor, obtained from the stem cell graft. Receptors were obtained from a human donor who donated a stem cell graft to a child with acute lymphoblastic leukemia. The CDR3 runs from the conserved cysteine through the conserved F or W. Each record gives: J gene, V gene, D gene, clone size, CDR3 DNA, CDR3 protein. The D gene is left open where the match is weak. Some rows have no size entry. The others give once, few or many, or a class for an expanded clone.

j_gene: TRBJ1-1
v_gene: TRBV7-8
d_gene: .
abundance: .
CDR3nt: TGTGCCAGCAGTGTAGGGGAGGACACTGAAGCTTTCTTT
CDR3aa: CASSVGEDTEAFF

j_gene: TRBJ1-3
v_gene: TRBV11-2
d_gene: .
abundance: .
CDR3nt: TGTGCCAGCAGCTTAGAGCTACAGGTTCCTTCTGGAAACACCATATATTTT
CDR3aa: CASSLELQVPSGNTIYF

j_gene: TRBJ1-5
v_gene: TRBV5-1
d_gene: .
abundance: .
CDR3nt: TGCGCCAGCAGCGCGAAGGAGCCCCAGCATTTT
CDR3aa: CASSAKEPQHF

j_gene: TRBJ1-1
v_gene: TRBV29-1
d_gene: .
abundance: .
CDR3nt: TGCAGCGTTGAAGCAAGAGGCACTGAAGCTTTCTTT
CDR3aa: CSVEARGTEAFF

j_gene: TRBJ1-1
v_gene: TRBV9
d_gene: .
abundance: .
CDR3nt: TGTGCCAGCAGCGAGGGTACTCTGGGCACTGAAGCTTTCTTT
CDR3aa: CASSEGTLGTEAFF

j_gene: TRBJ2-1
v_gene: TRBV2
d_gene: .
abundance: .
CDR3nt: TGTGCCAGCATCCCCTTAGGGGGTCAGCAGTTCTTC
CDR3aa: CASIPLGGQQFF

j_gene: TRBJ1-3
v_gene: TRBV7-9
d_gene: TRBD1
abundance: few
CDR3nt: TGTGCCAGCGTCGTCTTTGACAGGGGGGAAAACACCATATATTTT
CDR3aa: CASVVFDRGENTIYF

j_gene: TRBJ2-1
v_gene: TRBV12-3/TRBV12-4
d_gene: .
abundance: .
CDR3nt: TGTGCCAGCAGTTCCGGGACTTATAGCTCCTACAATGAGCAGTTCTTC
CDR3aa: CASSSGTYSSYNEQFF

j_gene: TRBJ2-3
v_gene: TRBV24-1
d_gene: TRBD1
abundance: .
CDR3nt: TGTGCCACCAGTGATCCAGGACAGGGTCAGGCAGATACGCAGTATTTT
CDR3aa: CATSDPGQGQADTQYF

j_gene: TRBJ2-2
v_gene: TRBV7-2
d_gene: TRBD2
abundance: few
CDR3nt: TGTGCCAGCAGCTTAGTCCAACTAGCGGGCGGGGAGCTGTTTTTT
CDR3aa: CASSLVQLAGGELFF

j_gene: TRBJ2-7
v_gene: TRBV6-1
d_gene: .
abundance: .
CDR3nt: TGTGCCAGCAGTGACCCCCGGGACGGCCTGTTCCGAACCTACGAGCAGTACTTC
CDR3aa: CASSDPRDGLFRTYEQYF

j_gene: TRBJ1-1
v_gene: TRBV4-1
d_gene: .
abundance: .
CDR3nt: TGCGCCAGCAACTTGTTCGGTGGGAACACTGAAGCTTTCTTT
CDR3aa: CASNLFGGNTEAFF

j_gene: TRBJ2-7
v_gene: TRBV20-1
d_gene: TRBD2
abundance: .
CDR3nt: TGCAGTGCTAGAGCGGGAGGGCCCTACGAGCAGTACTTC
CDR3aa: CSARAGGPYEQYF

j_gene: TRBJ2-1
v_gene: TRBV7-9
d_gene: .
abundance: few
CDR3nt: TGTGCCAGCAGCTTAATTGGTTCCCCCAAGCAGTTCTTC
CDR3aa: CASSLIGSPKQFF

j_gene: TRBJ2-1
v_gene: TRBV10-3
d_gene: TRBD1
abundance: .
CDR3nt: TGTGCCATCAGTGAAATTGGGGACAGGGGAGTAAATGAGCAGTTCTTC
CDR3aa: CAISEIGDRGVNEQFF

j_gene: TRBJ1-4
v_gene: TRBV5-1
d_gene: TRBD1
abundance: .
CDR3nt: TGCGCCAGCAGGGCAGGGGGCGAAAAACTGTTTTTT
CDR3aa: CASRAGGEKLFF

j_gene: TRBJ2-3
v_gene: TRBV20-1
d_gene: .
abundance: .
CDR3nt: TGCAGTGCTCCTCTGGGAGGCCCACAAGATACGCAGTATTTT
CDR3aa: CSAPLGGPQDTQYF

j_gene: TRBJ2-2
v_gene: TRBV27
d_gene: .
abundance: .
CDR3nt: TGTGCCAGCAGTCCCGACCCGGAGGTGGGCGGGGAGCTGTTTTTT
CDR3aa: CASSPDPEVGGELFF

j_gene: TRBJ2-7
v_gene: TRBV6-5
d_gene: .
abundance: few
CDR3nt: TGTGCCAGCAGGTCACTCTACGAGCAGTACTTC
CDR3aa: CASRSLYEQYF

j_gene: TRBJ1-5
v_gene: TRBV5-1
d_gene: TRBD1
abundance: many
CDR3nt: TGCGCCAGCAGCTTGGCCGCAGGGGGACATCAGCCCCAGCATTTT
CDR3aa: CASSLAAGGHQPQHF